This entry lists 24 T cell receptor beta chains sequenced from one sample in a study of blood T cell repertoires in COVID-19. The protocol was immunoSEQ multiplex PCR, while the TCRdb copy is restricted to in-frame clones and leaves out a portion. This sample has approximately 47,000 clones; around 90% occur once, and the top ten carry around 17%. The sequenced sample consisted of peripheral blood. The receptor source for this set is a man aged 65-85 years with active COVID-19.

The CDR3 region is CASSIHRRLDEQFF. In DNA form, the CDR3 reads TGTGCCAGCAGCATCCACCGGAGGCTGGATGAGCAGTTCTTC. V and J are TRBV11-1 and TRBJ2-1; D is possibly TRBD2 (5 bases). Per germline, CDR1 SGHAT and CDR2 FQDESV (reference sequence). V was pared by 5 bases and J by 8 bases, with 16 bases between. The CDR3 is 14 residues long. Supplemented by reference TRBV11-1 and TRBJ2-1, the full variable domain reads EAEVAQSPRYKITEKSQAVAFWCDPISGHATLYWYRQILGQGPELLVQFQDESVVDDSQLPKDRFSAERLKGVDSTLKIQPAELGDSAMYLCASSIHRRLDEQFFGPGTRLTVL.

This clone was recorded a few times. The chain employs TRBV6-2 or TRBV6-3 and TRBJ2-7; possible D gene TRBD1, 5 bases. The CDR3 is 14 amino acids. The ends were cut back, 1 base at V and 2 bases at J, with 9 bases in the middle. Per the germline V gene, CDR1 is MNHEY and CDR2 is SVGEGT. The CDR3 DNA is TGTGCCAGCAGTTACTACAGGCCTCCCTACGAGCAGTACTTC. It translates to CASSYYRPPYEQYF.

This clone showed up just once. J is TRBJ2-7 and V is TRBV30, with D possibly TRBD2 on 6 matching bases. Germline CDR1 is GTSNPN and CDR2 is SVGIG (reference sequence). The V end was cut by 2 bases, the J end by 0 bases, with 14 bases between. The length of the CDR3 is 15 residues. Here the CDR3 reads CAWSPAGRSSYEQYF. The DNA of the CDR3 is TGTGCCTGGAGTCCAGCGGGTAGGAGCTCCTACGAGCAGTACTTC.

This CDR3 reads CASSIVGSTNQPQHF. The CDR3 DNA follows: TGTGCCAGTAGTATAGTCGGGTCGACTAATCAGCCCCAGCATTTT. This chain joins TRBV19 and TRBJ1-5; D remains unclear. The CDR3 contains 15 residues. The V end was cut by 1 base, the J end by 4 bases, with 11 bases between. Per germline, CDR1 LNHDA and CDR2 SQIVND (reference sequence).

The J gene is TRBJ2-4, the V gene TRBV7-9; the match to TRBD2 covers 7 bases. Germline V gene lookup returns CDR1 SEHNR and CDR2 FQNEAQ (reference sequence). V was pared by 5 bases and J by 0 bases, with 4 bases of the junction left unmatched. This CDR3 has 15 residues. For the CDR3, the DNA is TGTGCCAGCAGCCCTAGCGGTCTAGCCAAAAACATTCAGTACTTC. Its translation: CASSPSGLAKNIQYF. Variable domain in full (rest from reference TRBV7-9 and TRBJ2-4): DTGVSQNPRHKITKRGQNVTFRCDPISEHNRLYWYRQTLGQGPEFLTYFQNEAQLEKSRLLSDRFSAERPKGSFSTLEIQRTEQGDSAMYLCASSPSGLAKNIQYFGAGTRLSVL.

The V call is TRBV12-3 or TRBV12-4, the J call TRBJ1-5, with unresolved D. Trimming stripped 6 bases from V and 4 bases from J, with 7 bases between. The CDR3 sequence is 12 residues long. CDR3 sequence reads: CASRLLNQPQHF. The CDR3 nucleotides read TGTGCCAGCAGGCTACTGAATCAGCCCCAGCATTTT.

This sequence joins TRBV18 and TRBJ2-1, with TRBD2 identical over 14 bases. The ends lost 5 bases at V and 4 bases at J; junction bases unmatched: 7. The CDR3 totals 17 residues. CDR1 is KGHSH and CDR2 is LQKENI in the germline V gene. CDR3 sequence: CASSSRLAGGLYNEQFF. The CDR3 nucleotides read TGTGCCAGCTCATCCCGACTAGCGGGAGGGTTGTACAATGAGCAGTTCTTC. Supplemented by reference TRBV18 and TRBJ2-1, the full variable domain reads NAGVMQNPRHLVRRRGQEARLRCSPMKGHSHVYWYRQLPEEGLKFMVYLQKENIIDESGMPKERFSAEFPKEGPSILRIQQVVRGDSAAYFCASSSRLAGGLYNEQFFGPGTRLTVL.

As concerns this clone: Other nucleotide sequences from this sample produce the same CDR3. The chain is built from TRBV7-2 and TRBJ2-7, with 7 bases lining up with TRBD2. Unmatched junction bases numbered 1, after V lost 3 bases and J lost 2 bases. This CDR3 has 13 residues. In germline, CDR1 is SGHTA, CDR2 FQGNSA. CDR3 DNA sequence: TGTGCCAGCAGCTTGGGAGGGCCCTACGAGCAGTACTTC. Its translation: CASSLGGPYEQYF.

The chain links TRBV18 to TRBJ2-5, with 9 positions matching TRBD1. The CDR3 covers 15 residues. The J segment lost 5 bases and the V segment lost 5 bases, leaving 9 bases of the junction unmatched. Per germline, CDR1 KGHSH and CDR2 LQKENI. CDR3 DNA sequence: TGTGCCAGCTCAGACCGGACAGGGGTTCGGGAGACCCAGTACTTC. This gives the protein CASSDRTGVRETQYF.

This chain links TRBV19 with TRBJ1-1; 8 nucleotides agree with TRBD1. The V segment lost 5 bases and the J segment 6 bases; nucleotides outside the gene matches: 2. Per germline, CDR1 LNHDA and CDR2 SQIVND (reference sequence). This CDR3 spans 12 amino acids. CDR3 bases: TGTGCCAGTAGTTACAGGGGGGCTGAAGCTTTCTTT. It encodes CASSYRGAEAFF.

This rearrangement joins TRBV28 to TRBJ1-4; tentative D call: TRBD1 (6 bases). Germline-derived CDR1 and CDR2 are MDHEN and SYDVKM. The V end lost 6 bases, the J end lost 5 bases, and 7 bases lay between the germline ends. CDR3 length: 12 amino acids. The CDR3 DNA reads TGTGCCAGCAGGGACAGCAATGAAAAACTGTTTTTT. It encodes CASRDSNEKLFF.

This clone occurred once. CDR3 nucleotide sequence: TGTGCCACCAGCAGAGATCGGGGGACTAGCGGACTCACAGATACGCAGTATTTT. This sequence encodes CATSRDRGTSGLTDTQYF. V usage is TRBV15 and J usage is TRBJ2-3; 11 nucleotides line up with TRBD2. Germline CDR1 and CDR2: LNHNV and YYDKDF (reference sequence). CDR3 length equals 18 residues. The V and J ends lost 0 bases and 2 bases, in that order; junction bases with no gene match: 7.

The chain has TRBV4-2 and TRBJ2-3; perhaps TRBD2 as D (5 bases). Germline lookup yields CDR1 LGHNA and CDR2 YNFKEQ. Trimming took 0 bases from V and 0 from J, leaving 10 bases between them. This CDR3 is built from 16 residues. The CDR3 loop reads CASSQDPSGSTDTQYF. The CDR3 DNA sequence: TGTGCCAGCAGCCAAGATCCTTCGGGGAGCACAGATACGCAGTATTTT.

This rearrangement joins TRBV5-1 to TRBJ1-1; no definite D call. CDR3 length: 13 amino acids. Germline CDR1 and CDR2: SGHRS and YFSETQ. The V gene lost 5 bases and the J gene lost 3 bases, with 11 bases spanning the gap. In DNA form, the CDR3 reads TGCGCCAGCAGACTAACGGTGCACACTGAAGCTTTCTTT. It is translated as CASRLTVHTEAFF. The full variable domain, its missing parts supplied by reference TRBV5-1 and TRBJ1-1, is KAGVTQTPRYLIKTRGQQVTLSCSPISGHRSVSWYQQTPGQGLQFLFEYFSETQRNKGNFPGRFSGRQFSNSRSEMNVSTLELGDSALYLCASRLTVHTEAFFGQGTRLTVV.

The rearrangement uses TRBV12-3 or TRBV12-4 and TRBJ2-3; no clear D. With 6 bases removed from V and 8 bases from J, the gap between germline ends came to 15 bases. The CDR3 consists of 13 residues. CDR3 DNA sequence: TGTGCCAGCAGCCGTCTACTGGAGAGTACGCAGTATTTT. The encoded protein is CASSRLLESTQYF.

This clone was recorded once. The CDR3 protein is CASSPRTGLSYEQYF. Here the CDR3 DNA reads TGTGCCAGCAGTCCCCGGACAGGATTATCCTACGAGCAGTACTTC. The chain employs TRBV25-1 and TRBJ2-7, with 7 bases identical to TRBD1. The CDR3 extends over 15 amino acids. The V and J ends lost 5 bases and 1 base, in that order; junction bases with no gene match: 8. Germline V CDR1 and CDR2: MGHDK, SYGVNS.

The chain joins TRBV7-2 to TRBJ1-3, with D unresolved. The V end lost 1 base, the J end lost 2 bases, and 6 bases lay between the germline ends. CDR3 length: 14 amino acids. Germline-derived CDR1 and CDR2 are SGHTA and FQGNSA. The CDR3 DNA reads as TGTGCCAGCAGCTTAGGCGGGGCTGGAAACACCATATATTTT. Translating it yields CASSLGGAGNTIYF.

V is TRBV13 and J is TRBJ1-3, with TRBD1 as a possible D gene (5 bases). Trimming removed 7 bases at V and 0 bases at J, with 10 bases between. This CDR3 is built from 14 residues. Looked up from germline, CDR1 is PRHDT and CDR2 is FYEKMQ (reference sequence). The CDR3 nucleotides are TGTGCCAGCAACTTGGGGGGCTCTGGAAACACCATATATTTT. It codes for CASNLGGSGNTIYF.

This clone has only one observation. The chain has TRBV7-9 and TRBJ1-1; D not resolved. Germline lookup yields CDR1 SEHNR and CDR2 FQNEAQ (reference sequence). Deletions cut 8 bases from V and 4 bases from J, with 17 bases between. The CDR3 contains 14 residues. For the CDR3, the DNA is TGTGCCAGCGCTGCCTCAGTAAATGGCACTGAAGCTTTCTTT. Its translation is CASAASVNGTEAFF.

This clone showed up just once. J is TRBJ2-7 and V is TRBV27; D not resolved. Germline loops: CDR1 MNHEY, CDR2 SMNVEV (reference sequence). Trimming pared 2 bases from V and 0 bases from J, leaving 8 bases between. The CDR3 consists of 14 residues. The CDR3 here is CASSLGASSYEQYF. CDR3 in DNA: TGTGCCAGCAGTTTAGGAGCGTCCTCCTACGAGCAGTACTTC.

The rearrangement links TRBV4-2 to TRBJ2-3, with D possibly matching TRBD2 (6 bases). Germline assignment: CDR1 LGHNA and CDR2 YNFKEQ. This CDR3 contains 15 residues. The V end lost 0 bases, the J end lost 2 bases, and 9 bases lay between the germline ends. CDR3 protein: CASSQEAGPTDTQYF. The CDR3 DNA reads TGTGCCAGCAGCCAAGAAGCGGGCCCCACAGATACGCAGTATTTT.

V and J are TRBV6-5 and TRBJ1-1, with D possibly matching TRBD1 (6 bases). V was shortened by 8 bases and J by 7 bases, with 17 bases between the two germline ends. The CDR3 is 13 amino acids. CDR1 and CDR2 (germline): MNHEY, SVGAGI. The DNA of the CDR3 is TGTGCCAGCCCCCCGGGGGGCAGTGGTGAAGCTTTCTTT. Encoded protein: CASPPGGSGEAFF.

This chain uses TRBV7-2 with TRBJ2-3; 10 positions agree with TRBD2. Losses at the gene ends were 5 bases for V and 4 bases for J; bases not matched to a gene: 12. From germline, CDR1 is SGHTA and CDR2 FQGNSA. The CDR3 covers 17 residues. CDR3 nucleotides: TGTGCCAGCAGCCCTCGCCTAGCGGGAGCGGGCCCAGATACGCAGTATTTT. As protein: CASSPRLAGAGPDTQYF.

There are a few counts of this clone. This sequence joins TRBV2 and TRBJ1-6; TRBD1 matches 7 bases. Germline assignment: CDR1 SNHLY and CDR2 FYNNEI. Trimming removed 7 bases from V and 7 bases from J; junction bases left unmatched: 7. There are 14 residues in the CDR3. In DNA, the CDR3 is TGTGCCAGCATCCCCGGGACAGAAAATTCACCCCTCCACTTT. This encodes CASIPGTENSPLHF.